This T cell receptor beta chain was recorded in a study of blood T cells in healthy people across ages. General study points: There were more naive CD4+ cells and higher diversity in long-lived donors than in aged donors.

This CDR3 is 15 amino acids long. From germline, CDR1 is WSHSY and CDR2 SAAADI. V lost 4 bases to trimming and J lost 1 base; unmatched junction nucleotides: 3. In the case of this clonotype: What it binds is unknown.

Through a sample-barcoded 5' primer and a J-beta primer mix, a second PCR was run for roughly 6 to 11 cycles. Each CDR3 protein gets one entry after TCRdb re-called the 5' RACE reads with MiXCR. In the table there are 550,000 to 650,000 distinct CDR3 sequences, approximately 26% of which are singletons. The sample also formed part of further work on T cells of mothers and their children. That source adds: The whole RNA yield was converted to cDNA, roughly 1.5 ug per 15 ul. Persistent microchimeric T cell clones were not found at ~100 per million sensitivity.

The gene calls are TRBV10-2 and TRBJ2-3; TRBD1 agrees at 9 bases. The TCR was taken from a boy aged 2 to 10 in good health. Sequencing was performed on blood. CDR3 sequence: CASSGTGGRTDTQYF. CDR3 in DNA: TGCGCCAGCAGTGGAACAGGGGGCCGCACAGATACGCAGTATTTT.